This T cell receptor (beta chain) originates from a study of cytomegalovirus exposure and HLA in healthy donors. Study at large: An early data release held approximately 85 million unique TCRs from HLA-typed donors.

A few counts support this clone. PCR employed 60 Vbeta and 13 Jbeta primers. Using immunoSEQ multiplex PCR, the repertoire was profiled, and TCRdb retains in-frame clones only, with some absent. The sample yields approximately 160,000 clones, over 70% seen once. V lost 1 base and J lost 6, with 2 bases in between. The CDR3 totals 10 residues. Germline CDR1 reads SGHKS; CDR2 reads YYEKEE (reference sequence). The source material was PBMCs. This chain links TRBV5-5 with TRBJ2-7, with D hard to call. This receptor was obtained from a male donor in good health and CMV-seropositive. The CDR3 protein is CASSLREQYF. DNA of the CDR3: TGTGCCAGCAGCTTGCGCGAGCAGTACTTC.